The 23 T cell receptor beta chains in this list originate from one sample, sequenced in a study of T cell responses to AZD1222 COVID-19 vaccine. The method was immunoSEQ multiplex PCR; TCRdb's version includes in-frame clones alone and lacks a portion of them. The top ten clones hold approximately 5.4% of a sample with over 65,000 clones, 80% to 90% of them seen once. The sequencing used peripheral blood, collected on day 0 of AZD1222 vaccination. The receptors come from an adult in good health.

This clone was detected a few times. The chain uses TRBV24-1 and TRBJ2-3; unclear D gene. The CDR3 has 11 residues. The ends were cut back, 0 bases at V and 12 bases at J, with 6 bases in the middle. Germline CDR1 is KGHDR and CDR2 is SFDVKD. CDR3: CATSDLLEQYF. The CDR3 region has the DNA TGTGCCACCAGTGATTTGCTGGAACAGTATTTT.

The V and J genes are TRBV2 and TRBJ2-3; D unresolved. The CDR3 runs 14 residues. The germline CDR1 and CDR2 sequences are SNHLY and FYNNEI. Deletions cut 4 bases from V and 7 bases from J, with 15 bases between. The CDR3 protein is CASSGRGASYTQYF. The CDR3 DNA reads as TGTGCCAGCAGTGGCCGCGGTGCGTCATATACGCAGTATTTT. The full variable domain, its missing parts supplied by reference TRBV2 and TRBJ2-3, is EPEVTQTPSHQVTQMGQEVILRCVPISNHLYFYWYRQILGQKVEFLVSFYNNEISEKSEIFDDQFSVERPDGSNFTLKIRSTKLEDSAMYFCASSGRGASYTQYFGPGTRLTVL.

The V call is TRBV9, the J call TRBJ1-1; a weak D match, TRBD1 (5 bases). Between the trimmed V and J ends, which lost 0 bases and 1 base, there was a span of 10 bases. This CDR3 has 15 amino acids. Germline CDR1 SGDLS, CDR2 YYNGEE. CDR3 loop: CASSVVGQPNTEAFF. For the CDR3, the DNA is TGTGCCAGCAGCGTAGTAGGACAACCGAACACTGAAGCTTTCTTT.

The chain uses TRBV27 and TRBJ2-7, with D maybe TRBD1 (5 bases). Trimming shortened V by 3 bases and J by 7 bases, and 13 bases separated the two germline ends. Germline CDR1 reads MNHEY; CDR2 reads SMNVEV (reference sequence). The CDR3 length is 13 residues. The CDR3 coding sequence is TGTGCCAGCAGTTTGGACACAACGCGGGAGCAGTACTTC. Translated: CASSLDTTREQYF.

The chain couples TRBV4-1 to TRBJ1-1; possible D gene TRBD1, 5 bases. Trimming stripped 4 bases from V and 8 bases from J, with 14 bases between. The CDR3 runs to 13 residues. The V gene's germline CDR1 is MGHRA and CDR2 YSYEKL. The CDR3 nucleotides are TGCGCCAGCAGCCCCCGAATGACAGAGGAAGCTTTCTTT. This sequence encodes CASSPRMTEEAFF.

The chain couples TRBV9 to TRBJ1-2; D possibly corresponds to TRBD1 (5 bases). CDR1 is SGDLS and CDR2 is YYNGEE in the germline V gene. This CDR3 comprises 14 residues. Trimming took off 5 bases at V and 0 bases at J, with 11 bases between the two ends. CDR3: CASSLDRPNYGYTF. CDR3 coding DNA: TGTGCCAGCAGTCTCGACAGACCTAACTATGGCTACACCTTC.

The chain carries TRBV11-2 and TRBJ2-3, with D hard to call. Germline V lookup: CDR1 SGHAT, CDR2 FQNNGV. Between the trimmed V and J ends, which lost 4 bases and 2 bases, there was a span of 13 bases. The CDR3 totals 15 residues. CDR3 sequence (DNA): TGTGCCAGCAGCTCCTCGGCCAGAACCACAGATACGCAGTATTTT. Its protein product is CASSSSARTTDTQYF.

The CDR3 loop reads CASSVRDSLNYGYTF. CDR3 sequence (DNA): TGTGCCAGCAGCGTACGGGACAGCCTGAACTATGGCTACACCTTC. The rearrangement links TRBV9 to TRBJ1-2; 7 nucleotides match TRBD1. V trimming: 1 base; J trimming: 2 bases; junction bases outside the gene matches: 5. The V gene's germline CDR1 is SGDLS and CDR2 YYNGEE. The CDR3 runs 15 residues.

J is TRBJ1-2 and V is TRBV28, with D perhaps matching TRBD1 (5 bases). Trimming took 4 bases from V and 4 from J, leaving 13 bases between them. Germline CDR1 MDHEN, CDR2 SYDVKM. CDR3 size: 14 residues. CDR3 region: CASSSRQTRYGYTF. The CDR3 DNA reads TGTGCCAGCAGTTCCCGACAGACCCGCTATGGCTACACCTTC.

V is TRBV4-2 and J is TRBJ2-3, with a possible D match to TRBD2 (5 bases). The length of the CDR3 is 15 residues. Per the germline V gene, CDR1 is LGHNA and CDR2 is YNFKEQ. Deletions cut 6 bases from V and 3 bases from J, with 16 bases between. The CDR3 sequence is CASRNLGDKTDTQYF. For the CDR3, the DNA is TGTGCCAGCAGGAACCTGGGAGACAAAACAGATACGCAGTATTTT.

The chain joins TRBV6-1 to TRBJ1-2; D uncertain. In germline, CDR1 is MNHNS, CDR2 SASEGT. Trimming took off 3 bases at V and 3 bases at J, with 14 bases between the two ends. The CDR3 is 15 amino acids. The chain's CDR3 is CASSESRWPDYGYTF. The DNA for the CDR3 is TGTGCCAGCAGTGAGTCAAGGTGGCCCGACTATGGCTACACCTTC.

This clone occurred a few times. V gene TRBV7-9 combines with J gene TRBJ1-4, with D tentatively TRBD1 (6 bases). The CDR3 consists of 16 residues. V was cut by 2 bases and J by 8 bases, with 18 bases left in between. Germline V lookup: CDR1 SEHNR, CDR2 FQNEAQ (reference sequence). The CDR3 sequence: CASSLPRGVKGEKLFF. DNA of the CDR3: TGTGCCAGCAGCTTACCGAGGGGGGTGAAAGGGGAAAAACTGTTTTTT.

V gene TRBV7-3 combines with J gene TRBJ2-1; TRBD1 or TRBD2 may be the D gene (7 bases each). V lost 5 bases and J lost 1, with 12 bases in between. This CDR3 is 15 amino acids long. The V gene's germline CDR1 is SGHTA and CDR2 FQGTGA. CDR3 sequence: CASSLQGGSYNEQFF. In DNA, the CDR3 is TGTGCCAGCAGCCTCCAGGGGGGGTCCTACAATGAGCAGTTCTTC.

The V and J genes are TRBV18 and TRBJ2-7; 8 bases fit TRBD1. The CDR3 totals 14 residues. Trimming removed 3 bases from V and 1 base from J; junction bases left unmatched: 2. CDR1 is KGHSH and CDR2 is LQKENI in the germline V gene. CDR3: CASSPGQVSYEQYF. As DNA, the CDR3 is TGTGCCAGCTCACCGGGACAGGTATCCTACGAGCAGTACTTC.

V usage is TRBV29-1 and J usage is TRBJ1-2; no clear D gene. Deletions cut 3 bases from V and 0 bases from J, with 11 bases between. This CDR3 region has 14 residues. Germline V lookup: CDR1 SQVTM, CDR2 ANQGSEA. As DNA, the CDR3 is TGCAGCGTTGACCTTCACGGTGCTAACTATGGCTACACCTTC. Protein: CSVDLHGANYGYTF. The whole variable domain, remainder taken from reference TRBV29-1 and TRBJ1-2, is SAVISQKPSRDICQRGTSLTIQCQVDSQVTMMFWYRQQPGQSLTLIATANQGSEATYESGFVIDKFPISRPNLTFSTLTVSNMSPEDSSIYLCSVDLHGANYGYTFGSGTRLTVV.

The CDR3 nucleotides read TGTGCCAGCAGCCGCTGGGACAGGGGTAAGTACGAGCAGTACTTC. Translated, it gives CASSRWDRGKYEQYF. The rearrangement links TRBV11-2 to TRBJ2-7; 10 bases are a match to TRBD1. Germline CDR1 reads SGHAT; CDR2 reads FQNNGV. J was trimmed by 4 bases and V by 5 bases; bases with no gene match: 8. CDR3 length: 15 amino acids.

The rearrangement links TRBV7-9 to TRBJ2-1; no firm D call. Germline V gene sequence: CDR1 SEHNR, CDR2 FQNEAQ (reference sequence). This CDR3 is 12 amino acids long. V was clipped by 1 base and J by 8 bases, with 6 bases between them. The CDR3 here is CASSLGSDEQFF. DNA for the CDR3: TGTGCCAGCAGCTTAGGGAGCGATGAGCAGTTCTTC. The full variable domain, rest sourced from reference TRBV7-9 and TRBJ2-1, is DTGVSQNPRHKITKRGQNVTFRCDPISEHNRLYWYRQTLGQGPEFLTYFQNEAQLEKSRLLSDRFSAERPKGSFSTLEIQRTEQGDSAMYLCASSLGSDEQFFGPGTRLTVL.

The rearrangement uses TRBV30 and TRBJ2-3; a weak D match, TRBD2 (5 bases). The CDR3 runs to 14 residues. Germline V lookup: CDR1 GTSNPN, CDR2 SVGIG (reference sequence). V was pared by 1 base and J by 1 base, with 9 bases between. The CDR3 nucleotides read TGTGCCTGGAGTGGGGCCGGGGGCACAGATACGCAGTATTTT. This codes for CAWSGAGGTDTQYF.

The chain uses TRBV7-8 and TRBJ2-2; the D gene is possibly TRBD2 (5 bases). Germline CDR1 and CDR2: SGHVS and FQNEAQ. The V and J ends lost 3 bases and 0 bases respectively, with 11 bases between them. The CDR3 runs 16 residues. CDR3 sequence reads: CASSLTISTNTGELFF. The CDR3 nucleotides read TGTGCCAGCAGCTTGACTATAAGCACGAACACCGGGGAGCTGTTTTTT. The variable domain in full, with the rest retrieved from reference TRBV7-8 and TRBJ2-2, is GAGVSQSPRYKVAKRGQDVALRCDPISGHVSLFWYQQALGQGPEFLTYFQNEAQLDKSGLPSDRFFAERPEGSVSTLKIQRTQQEDSAVYLCASSLTISTNTGELFFGEGSRLTVL.

V usage is TRBV2 and J usage is TRBJ2-2; 8 nucleotides match TRBD1. The junction had 7 bases not matched to a gene; V was cut back by 6 bases and J by 4 bases. In germline, CDR1 is SNHLY, CDR2 FYNNEI. The CDR3 has 15 amino acids. DNA for the CDR3: TGTGCCAGCAGAGCAAGACAGGGGAGCACCGGGGAGCTGTTTTTT. This codes for CASRARQGSTGELFF.

V and J are TRBV6-5 and TRBJ1-5; possible D gene TRBD1, 5 bases. The CDR3 loop spans 14 amino acids. The V end lost 3 bases, the J end lost 7 bases, and 13 bases lay between the germline ends. The germline V gene has CDR1 MNHEY and CDR2 SVGAGI. CDR3 region: CASSYGGPEQPQHF. For the CDR3, the DNA is TGTGCCAGCAGTTATGGGGGACCGGAGCAGCCCCAGCATTTT.

This chain joins TRBV9 and TRBJ1-1; 9 positions match TRBD1. This CDR3 region has 15 residues. Germline V gene data show CDR1 as SGDLS and CDR2 as YYNGEE. After removal of 3 bases from V and 5 bases from J, the junction contained 8 bases not matched to a gene. CDR3 protein: CASSAGQGPQTEAFF. As DNA, the CDR3 is TGTGCCAGCAGCGCGGGACAGGGCCCCCAGACTGAAGCTTTCTTT. Supplemented by reference TRBV9 and TRBJ1-1, the full variable domain reads DSGVTQTPKHLITATGQRVTLRCSPRSGDLSVYWYQQSLDQGLQFLIQYYNGEERAKGNILERFSAQQFPDLHSELNLSSLELGDSALYFCASSAGQGPQTEAFFGQGTRLTVV.

This chain links TRBV6-1 with TRBJ1-6, with TRBD1 as a possible D gene (5 bases). The germline V gene has CDR1 MNHNS and CDR2 SASEGT. V gave up 0 bases and J gave up 10 bases, with 13 bases separating them. CDR3 size: 15 residues. CDR3 sequence (DNA): TGTGCCAGCAGTGAAGCCTGGGGGGGAAGATCACCCCTCCACTTT. Amino acids: CASSEAWGGRSPLHF.